The present T cell receptor (beta chain) was sequenced within a study of T cells in Graves' hyperthyroidism and ophthalmopathy. Study as a whole: Peripheral blood was collected at initial diagnosis, before any treatment.

Regions amplified from RNA transcripts were the TCR beta CDR3 regions. With the HTBI primer set, the TCR CDR3 went through a first round of RT-PCR. TCRdb ran MiXCR on the multiplex PCR reads and lists one entry per CDR3 protein. The sample includes 500,000 to 650,000 distinct CDR3 sequences, 15% to 20% of them seen just once. CDR1 is MGHRA, CDR2 YSYEKL, per germline. Trimming took 1 base from V and 5 from J, leaving 15 bases between them. This CDR3 region has 15 residues. The receptor's source is a man aged 35 to 55 with Graves' ophthalmopathy. Sequencing was carried out using blood. The J gene is TRBJ2-7, the V gene TRBV4-1, with D uncertain. In nucleotides, the CDR3 is TGCGCCAGCAGCCAAGGATCTAGGCCTGACCACGAGCAGTACTTC. Residues: CASSQGSRPDHEQYF.